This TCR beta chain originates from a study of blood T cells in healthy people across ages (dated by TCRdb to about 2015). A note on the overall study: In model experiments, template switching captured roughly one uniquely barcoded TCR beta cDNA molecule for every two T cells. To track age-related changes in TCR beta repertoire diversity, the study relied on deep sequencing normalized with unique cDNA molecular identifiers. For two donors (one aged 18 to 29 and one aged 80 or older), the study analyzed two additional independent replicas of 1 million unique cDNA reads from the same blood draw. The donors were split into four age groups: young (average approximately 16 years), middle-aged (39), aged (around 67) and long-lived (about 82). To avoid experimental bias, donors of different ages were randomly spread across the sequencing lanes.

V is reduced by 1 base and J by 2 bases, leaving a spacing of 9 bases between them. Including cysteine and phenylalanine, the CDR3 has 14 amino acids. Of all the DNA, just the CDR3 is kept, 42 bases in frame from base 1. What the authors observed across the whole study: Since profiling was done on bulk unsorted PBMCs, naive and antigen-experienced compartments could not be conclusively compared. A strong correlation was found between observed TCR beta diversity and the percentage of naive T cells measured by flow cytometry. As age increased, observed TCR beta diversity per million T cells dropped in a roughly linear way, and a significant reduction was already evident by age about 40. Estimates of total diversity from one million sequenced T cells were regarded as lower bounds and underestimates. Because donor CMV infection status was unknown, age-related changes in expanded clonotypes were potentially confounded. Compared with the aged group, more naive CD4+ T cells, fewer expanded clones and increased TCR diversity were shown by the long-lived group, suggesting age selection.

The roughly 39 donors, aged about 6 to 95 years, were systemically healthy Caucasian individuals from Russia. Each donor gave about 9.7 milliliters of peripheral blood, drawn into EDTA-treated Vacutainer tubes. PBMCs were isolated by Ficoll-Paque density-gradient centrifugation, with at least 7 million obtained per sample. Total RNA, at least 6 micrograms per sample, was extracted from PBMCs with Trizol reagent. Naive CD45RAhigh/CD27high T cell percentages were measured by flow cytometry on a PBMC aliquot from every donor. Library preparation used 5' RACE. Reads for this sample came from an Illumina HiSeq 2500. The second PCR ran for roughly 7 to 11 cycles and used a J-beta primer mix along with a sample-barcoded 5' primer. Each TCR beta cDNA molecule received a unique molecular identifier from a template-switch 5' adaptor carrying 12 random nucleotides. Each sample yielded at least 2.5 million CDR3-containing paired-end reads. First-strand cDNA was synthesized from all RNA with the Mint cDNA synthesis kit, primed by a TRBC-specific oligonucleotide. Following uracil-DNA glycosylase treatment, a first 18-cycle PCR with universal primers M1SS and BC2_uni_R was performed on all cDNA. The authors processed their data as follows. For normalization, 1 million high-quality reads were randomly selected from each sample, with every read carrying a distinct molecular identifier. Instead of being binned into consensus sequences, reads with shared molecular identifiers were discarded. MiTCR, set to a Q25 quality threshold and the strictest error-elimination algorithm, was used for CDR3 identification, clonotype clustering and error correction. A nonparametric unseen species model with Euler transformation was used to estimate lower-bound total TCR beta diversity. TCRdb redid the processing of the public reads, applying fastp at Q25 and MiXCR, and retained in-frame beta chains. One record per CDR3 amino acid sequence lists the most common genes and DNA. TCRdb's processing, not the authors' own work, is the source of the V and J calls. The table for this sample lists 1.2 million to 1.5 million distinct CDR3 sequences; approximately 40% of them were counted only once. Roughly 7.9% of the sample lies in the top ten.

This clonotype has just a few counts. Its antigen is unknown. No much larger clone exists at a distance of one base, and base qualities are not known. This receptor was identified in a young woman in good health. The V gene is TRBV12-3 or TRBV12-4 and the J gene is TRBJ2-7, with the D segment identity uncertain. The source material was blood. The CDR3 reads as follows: CASSLDASTYEQYF. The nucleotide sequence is TGTGCCAGCAGTTTAGATGCGTCCACCTACGAGCAGTACTTC.